The entry below describes one T cell receptor beta chain. This entry comes from a study of blood T cell repertoires in COVID-19. V was cut by 3 bases and J by 4 bases, with 12 bases left in between. The CDR3 totals 14 residues. Per the germline V gene, CDR1 is WNHNN and CDR2 is SYGVQD (reference sequence). The protocol was immunoSEQ multiplex PCR, while the TCRdb copy is restricted to in-frame clones and leaves out a portion. The data hold over 200,000 clones, with about 86% observed a single time. The rearrangement links TRBV10-1 to TRBJ1-1, with TRBD1 as a possible D gene (5 bases). The sample was peripheral blood. The origin of this receptor is an elderly man with acute or convalescent COVID-19. The CDR3: CASSEMAGLTEAFF. The CDR3 DNA sequence: TGCGCCAGCAGTGAAATGGCAGGGCTCACTGAAGCTTTCTTT.